The 9 T cell receptor beta chains listed next were all sequenced from one sample in a study of blood T cell repertoires in COVID-19. The data were produced by immunoSEQ multiplex PCR, yet TCRdb's version contains in-frame clones alone and is incomplete. The table has 85,000 to 120,000 clones, approximately 80% seen once. Sequences were obtained from peripheral blood. The receptors come from a man aged 55 to 70 with active or convalescent COVID-19.

The V call is TRBV24-1, the J call TRBJ2-5; 9 nucleotides agree with TRBD1. J was trimmed by 5 bases and V by 5 bases; bases with no gene match: 8. The length of the CDR3 is 15 residues. Germline V lookup: CDR1 KGHDR, CDR2 SFDVKD. The CDR3: CATSGLQGATETQYF. The DNA for the CDR3 is TGTGCCACCAGTGGCCTACAGGGGGCTACGGAGACCCAGTACTTC.

The chain uses TRBV28 and TRBJ2-5; the D gene is possibly TRBD2 (6 bases). This CDR3 is 15 amino acids long. CDR1 MDHEN and CDR2 SYDVKM come from the germline V gene. Trimming cost V 5 bases and J 7 bases, with 20 bases left between them. The CDR3 loop is CASSPGLGGGRTQYF. DNA for the CDR3: TGTGCCAGCAGTCCGGGACTCGGGGGAGGAAGGACCCAGTACTTC.

This rearrangement joins TRBV18 to TRBJ2-7, with 9 nucleotides matching TRBD2. The V gene end was trimmed by 2 bases and the J gene end by 6 bases; junction bases not matched to a gene: 8. Germline V gene data show CDR1 as KGHSH and CDR2 as LQKENI. The CDR3 contains 15 residues. The CDR3 sequence is CASSPMAGGGREQYF. Written as DNA, the CDR3 is TGTGCCAGCTCACCAATGGCGGGAGGGGGCCGCGAGCAGTACTTC. The full variable domain, rest sourced from reference TRBV18 and TRBJ2-7, is NAGVMQNPRHLVRRRGQEARLRCSPMKGHSHVYWYRQLPEEGLKFMVYLQKENIIDESGMPKERFSAEFPKEGPSILRIQQVVRGDSAAYFCASSPMAGGGREQYFGPGTRLTVT.

The chain has TRBV11-2 and TRBJ2-5; 12 nucleotides line up with TRBD2. There are 15 residues in the CDR3. The germline V gene encodes CDR1 SGHAT and CDR2 FQNNGV. The junction had 7 bases not matched to a gene; V was cut back by 5 bases and J by 6 bases. The CDR3 here is CASSELTSGSQTQYF. CDR3 DNA: TGTGCCAGCAGCGAACTGACTAGCGGGAGCCAGACCCAGTACTTC.

To note about this clone: Its ends do not fully match the called genes, so a read error is possible. This chain joins TRBV5-8 and TRBJ1-6; a weak D match, TRBD1 (6 bases). Germline CDR1 and CDR2: SGHTS and YDEGEE. This CDR3 comprises 12 residues. The CDR3 reads CASSLRPGEINF. For the CDR3, the DNA is TGTGCCAGCAGCTTGAGGCCAGGGGAGATCAACTTT.

The chain recombines TRBV14 with TRBJ2-1, with a tentative D call TRBD2 (5 bases). The V end lost 6 bases, the J end lost 10 bases, and 16 bases lay between the germline ends. CDR3 length: 13 amino acids. The germline CDR1 and CDR2 sequences are SGHDN and FVKESK. The CDR3 loop is CASSVLLGKEQFF. The CDR3 DNA is TGTGCCAGCAGTGTTCTACTAGGCAAGGAGCAGTTCTTC.

V and J are TRBV7-2 and TRBJ1-2; 9 bases line up with TRBD1. Germline values: CDR1 SGHTA, CDR2 FQGNSA. This CDR3 is 14 amino acids long. The junction had 4 bases not matched to a gene; V was cut back by 1 base and J by 7 bases. DNA of the CDR3: TGTGCCAGCAGCTTAGAGGGACAGGGAGCTGGCTACACCTTC. Translating it yields CASSLEGQGAGYTF.

V and J are TRBV19 and TRBJ1-2; 11 nucleotides line up with TRBD1. Germline values: CDR1 LNHDA, CDR2 SQIVND (reference sequence). J lost 6 bases, V lost 5 bases, and 11 bases had no gene match. The CDR3 length is 16 residues. CDR3 loop: CASSFAGTGGFNGYTF. Written as DNA, the CDR3 is TGTGCCAGTAGTTTTGCCGGGACAGGGGGATTCAATGGCTACACCTTC.

V gene TRBV5-8 combines with J gene TRBJ2-2; 7 bases agree with TRBD1. The germline V gene has CDR1 SGHTS and CDR2 YDEGEE. Losses at the gene ends were 5 bases for V and 5 bases for J; bases not matched to a gene: 6. The CDR3 loop spans 14 amino acids. The CDR3 sequence: CASRWGQMTGELFF. In nucleotides, the CDR3 is TGTGCCAGCAGATGGGGACAGATGACCGGGGAGCTGTTTTTT.